This record concerns one TCR beta chain sequence. Germline CDR1 LGHNA, CDR2 YNFKEQ. The CDR3 length is 16 residues. Trimming removed 3 bases from V and 0 bases from J, with 14 bases in between. The data derive from a study of blood T cell repertoires in COVID-19. About the study: Spain, Italy and the United States supplied samples that represented acute and convalescent COVID-19. T cells, B-cell-depleted T cells, or PBMCs supplied cDNA or gDNA.

Original analysis: Reference gene primer amplification yielded estimated nucleated cell counts. The assay was immunoSEQ multiplex PCR, and TCRdb's table has in-frame clones only and misses some. V, J and clone size were drawn from that table, and D and trimming were deduced from the DNA. The sample contains about 68,000 clones, approximately 86% of which appear only once. This clonotype originated in a man in his forties or fifties with acute or convalescent COVID-19. This sequence joins TRBV4-2 and TRBJ1-1; the D gene is possibly TRBD1 (6 bases). The sequencing sample was made of peripheral blood. This chain's CDR3 is CASSQDHRVMNTEAFF. CDR3 coding DNA: TGTGCCAGCAGCCAGGACCACAGGGTTATGAACACTGAAGCTTTCTTT.